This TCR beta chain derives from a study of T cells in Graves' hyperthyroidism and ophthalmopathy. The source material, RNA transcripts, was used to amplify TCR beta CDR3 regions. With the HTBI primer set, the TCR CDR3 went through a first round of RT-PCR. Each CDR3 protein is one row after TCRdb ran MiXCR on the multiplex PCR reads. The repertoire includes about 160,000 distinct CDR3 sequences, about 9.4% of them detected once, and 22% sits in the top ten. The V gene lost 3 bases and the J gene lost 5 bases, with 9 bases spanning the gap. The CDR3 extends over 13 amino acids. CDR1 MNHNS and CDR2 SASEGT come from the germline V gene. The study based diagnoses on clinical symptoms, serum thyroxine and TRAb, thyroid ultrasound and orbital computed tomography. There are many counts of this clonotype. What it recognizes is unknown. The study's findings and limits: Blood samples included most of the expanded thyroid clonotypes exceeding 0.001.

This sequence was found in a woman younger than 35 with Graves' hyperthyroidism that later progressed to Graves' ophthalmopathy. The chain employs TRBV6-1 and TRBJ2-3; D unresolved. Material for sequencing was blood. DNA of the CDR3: TGTGCCAGCAGTGAGTGGGTTGGAGATACGCAGTATTTT. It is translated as CASSEWVGDTQYF.